The subject of this entry is one T cell receptor beta chain. Its specificity is unknown. The data derive from a study of T-cell memory formation after mild COVID-19. About the research overall: Clusters were largely donor specific. The study, taken as a whole, reports: Clones that contracted from day 15 to 85 were balanced CD4/CD8, while later expanders leaned CD4+.

Using its own MiXCR run on the 5' RACE reads, TCRdb lists one record per CDR3 protein. The sample lists about 100,000 distinct CDR3 sequences; approximately 10% were seen once. Germline assignment: CDR1 LGHNA and CDR2 YSLEER. The CDR3 runs to 16 residues. With 0 bases removed from V and 4 bases from J, the gap between germline ends came to 14 bases. This chain joins TRBV4-3 and TRBJ2-3; a possible D gene is TRBD2 (7 bases). Sequenced sample: PBMCs or a T cell subset sorted from them (not recorded which). The TCR originated in a man between 18 and 29 years old who had mild COVID-19 (a few samples of this study predate the infection). Cell type and time point are not known. The CDR3 DNA sequence: TGCGCCAGCAGCCAAGAGTTCGGCGGGGGCCCAGATACGCAGTATTTT. Translated, it gives CASSQEFGGGPDTQYF.